This is a list of T cell receptor beta chains from one sample in a study of shared T cell receptors in the human thymus. TCRdb's table, derived via immunoSEQ multiplex PCR, lists solely in-frame clones and lacks some. The table records some 720,000 clones, around nine tenths of them present only once. These data also featured in a second study, about human thymus T cells.

Sequencing used thymocytes. Source of these receptors: a boy in the first two years of life with a congenital heart defect. CDR3s include the opening cysteine and the closing phenylalanine or tryptophan. D genes are given only for firm matches. Expanded clones get a size class; other rows say once, few or many, or leave the size out.

>TRBV27|17|TRBJ2-5|-|TRBD1
TGTGCCAGCAATCCTGTGGGGACAGAAAACCTCCAAGAGACCCAGTACTTC
CASNPVGTENLQETQYF
>TRBV28|19|TRBJ2-1|-|TRBD1
TGTGCCAGCAGTTTACGCCAGGGGGCGCGAGGGGTGAGAGGCAATGAGCAGTTCTTC
CASSLRQGARGVRGNEQFF
>TRBV7-8|16|TRBJ1-1|-|TRBD1
TGTGCCAGCAGCTTAAGACGGACAGGGGGTGGCACTGAAGCTTTCTTT
CASSLRRTGGGTEAFF
>TRBV2|17|TRBJ2-1|once|TRBD2
TGTGCCAGCAGGGGCCCGACTAGCGGAAACTCCTACAATGAGCAGTTCTTC
CASRGPTSGNSYNEQFF
>TRBV7-8|13|TRBJ2-7|-|-
TGTGCCAGCAGCCTCGCGACGGGTAACGAGCAGTACTTC
CASSLATGNEQYF
>TRBV5-6|16|TRBJ1-2|once|TRBD1
TGTGCCGGCTCCGGCAGTGGGGCCAGGGGGAACTATGGCTACACCTTC
CAGSGSGARGNYGYTF
>TRBV30|16|TRBJ2-2|once|TRBD2
TGTGCCTGGAGGTGGACTAGCGGGAGGATCACCGGGGAGCTGTTTTTT
CAWRWTSGRITGELFF
>TRBV15|19|TRBJ1-2|-|-
TGTGCCACCAGCAGAGATGGTGTCAAGGTCAGGGCGACTAACTATGGCTACACCTTC
CATSRDGVKVRATNYGYTF
>TRBV7-9|17|TRBJ2-7|-|-
TGTGCCAGCAGCTTCCCCCCCCGGGCAGGGGCCGTCTACGAGCAGTACTTC
CASSFPPRAGAVYEQYF
>TRBV27|16|TRBJ2-7|-|TRBD1
TGTGCCAGCAGAACGACAGGGGGCGTTTCTCTGTACGAGCAGTACTTC
CASRTTGGVSLYEQYF
>TRBV7-9|14|TRBJ1-2|-|-
TGTGCCAGCAGCTTAGGGGACACGGGGGGTGGCTACACCTTC
CASSLGDTGGGYTF